The next 26 T cell receptor beta chains were all read from a single sample in a study of blood T cells in healthy people across ages. The second PCR ran roughly 6 to 11 cycles with a sample-barcoded 5' primer and J-beta primers. TCRdb itself ran the 5' RACE reads through MiXCR, one entry per CDR3 protein. The table has more than 1,400,000 distinct CDR3 sequences, around 42% seen once. Sequenced material: blood. The receptors derive from a woman younger than 35 in good health.

The chain joins TRBV21-1 to TRBJ1-4; the DNA was not used to check the table's D call, TRBD1. TRBV21-1 is a known pseudogene. The CDR3 is 16 amino acids. CDR3 bases: TGTGCCAGCAGCGGCCGGGGCGCTTTCTTATGGGAAAAACTGTTTTTT. Translating gives CASSGRGAFLWEKLFF.

This clonotype was counted a few times. V is TRBV28 and J is TRBJ1-1, with D tentatively TRBD1 (5 bases). The CDR3 loop spans 15 amino acids. Germline lookup yields CDR1 MDHEN and CDR2 SYDVKM. Trimming removed 6 bases at V and 1 base at J, with 15 bases between. Here the CDR3 DNA reads TGTGCCAGCAGCGTTACCGGGACGGGGAACACTGAAGCTTTCTTT. It codes for CASSVTGTGNTEAFF. Together with reference TRBV28 and TRBJ1-1, the CDR3 gives the full variable domain: DVKVTQSSRYLVKRTGEKVFLECVQDMDHENMFWYRQDPGLGLRLIYFSYDVKMKEKGDIPEGYSVSREKKERFSLILESASTNQTSMYLCASSVTGTGNTEAFFGQGTRLTVV.

V and J are TRBV10-3 and TRBJ2-3; D may be TRBD1 (6 bases). The V and J ends lost 7 bases and 0 bases respectively, with 14 bases between them. Germline CDR1 ENHRY, CDR2 SYGVKD. The CDR3 consists of 15 residues. The CDR3 sequence: CAITQGQSSTDTQYF. In nucleotides, the CDR3 is TGTGCCATCACCCAAGGACAGTCAAGCACAGATACGCAGTATTTT.

Many counts were recorded for this clonotype. V usage is TRBV25-1 and J usage is TRBJ2-4, with TRBD1 as a possible D gene (7 bases). With 3 bases removed from V and 3 bases from J, the gap between germline ends came to 15 bases. Germline values: CDR1 MGHDK, CDR2 SYGVNS. The CDR3 covers 16 residues. This chain's CDR3 is CASSDLGQGGKNIQYF. The CDR3 region has the DNA TGTGCCAGCAGTGATCTGGGGCAGGGGGGCAAAAACATTCAGTACTTC. The whole variable domain, remainder taken from reference TRBV25-1 and TRBJ2-4, is EADIYQTPRYLVIGTGKKITLECSQTMGHDKMYWYQQDPGMELHLIHYSYGVNSTEKGDLSSESTVSRIRTEHFPLTLESARPSHTSQYLCASSDLGQGGKNIQYFGAGTRLSVL.

This clonotype was observed a single time. The CDR3 does not end in the conserved phenylalanine or tryptophan, so this is likely a read error. The chain has TRBV5-6 and TRBJ1-5; 11 positions agree with TRBD1. The germline V gene encodes CDR1 SGHDT and CDR2 YYEEEE. This CDR3 region has 15 residues. The ends lost 4 bases at V and 1 base at J; junction bases unmatched: 1. For the CDR3, the DNA is TGTGCCAGCAGCCGGACAGGGGGCAGCAATCAGCCCCAGCATCTT. This translates into CASSRTGGSNQPQHL.

This clonotype appeared a few times. V gene TRBV29-1 combines with J gene TRBJ2-1; maybe TRBD2 (5 bases). From germline, CDR1 is SQVTM and CDR2 ANQGSEA. V was shortened by 2 bases and J by 3 bases, with 11 bases between the two germline ends. The CDR3 spans 14 residues. The chain's CDR3 is CSVEKSAGYNEQFF. DNA for the CDR3: TGCAGCGTTGAAAAAAGTGCGGGCTACAATGAGCAGTTCTTC.

This clonotype occurred a few times. The CDR3 DNA reads as TGTGCCAGCAGTCCCAGCGGGGGGGTAGGAGAGACCCAGTACTTC. This codes for CASSPSGGVGETQYF. This sequence joins TRBV6-1 and TRBJ2-5; 10 bases agree with TRBD2. The CDR3 runs 15 residues. Germline CDR1 reads MNHNS; CDR2 reads SASEGT. Trimming at V came to 5 bases and at J to 4 bases, leaving 7 bases not matched to a gene.

The gene calls are TRBV20-1 and TRBJ1-2; no clear D gene. V was clipped by 7 bases and J by 0 bases, with 12 bases between them. CDR3 length: 13 amino acids. Looked up from germline, CDR1 is DFQATT and CDR2 is SNEGSKA (reference sequence). The CDR3: CSVRPTANYGYTF. The CDR3 region has the DNA TGCAGTGTACGGCCAACCGCTAACTATGGCTACACCTTC.

V gene TRBV20-1 combines with J gene TRBJ1-1, with no clear D. The germline CDR1 and CDR2 sequences are DFQATT and SNEGSKA (reference sequence). The CDR3 is made up of 12 amino acids. V was trimmed by 6 bases and J by 2 bases, leaving 10 bases between them. CDR3 nucleotides: TGCAGTGCCAGAAATAGAAACACTGAAGCTTTCTTT. Protein sequence: CSARNRNTEAFF.

This chain uses TRBV11-2 with TRBJ1-4; tentative D call: TRBD1 (5 bases). The germline V and J ends were trimmed by 5 bases and 0 bases, with 13 bases remaining between them. This CDR3 region has 16 residues. From germline, CDR1 is SGHAT and CDR2 FQNNGV. Written as DNA, the CDR3 is TGTGCCAGCAGCCTCGGGGGGTCTACAACTAATGAAAAACTGTTTTTT. Translation: CASSLGGSTTNEKLFF.

The chain joins TRBV12-3 or TRBV12-4 to TRBJ2-6; 9 bases map to TRBD2. V trimming: 8 bases; J trimming: 0 bases; junction bases outside the gene matches: 2. The CDR3 runs 15 residues. CDR3 protein: CASDSGSSGANVLTF. Written as DNA, the CDR3 is TGTGCCAGCGATAGCGGGAGCTCTGGGGCCAACGTCCTGACTTTC.

The chain is built from TRBV20-1 and TRBJ1-1; 9 bases align to TRBD1. In germline, CDR1 is DFQATT, CDR2 SNEGSKA (reference sequence). The CDR3 consists of 17 residues. J gave up 0 bases and V 1 base, and 9 bases lay outside the gene matches. This CDR3 is CSARGGTGSYVNTEAFF. DNA of the CDR3: TGCAGTGCTAGAGGTGGGACAGGGAGTTATGTGAACACTGAAGCTTTCTTT.

The chain uses TRBV5-1 and TRBJ2-3, with TRBD2 identical over 9 bases. This CDR3 comprises 14 residues. The germline V gene encodes CDR1 SGHRS and CDR2 YFSETQ. The ends lost 4 bases at V and 5 bases at J; junction bases unmatched: 5. The chain's CDR3 is CASSRLAARDTQYF. CDR3 coding DNA: TGCGCCAGCAGCCGACTAGCGGCACGAGATACGCAGTATTTT.

This chain connects TRBV6-6 to TRBJ2-3; tentatively, D is TRBD1 (5 bases). Germline assignment: CDR1 MNHNY and CDR2 SVGAGI (reference sequence). V was trimmed by 5 bases and J by 0 bases, leaving 15 bases between them. The CDR3 runs to 16 residues. The CDR3 DNA sequence: TGTGCCAGCAGTCCAGACAGTCACACTAGCACAGATACGCAGTATTTT. This sequence encodes CASSPDSHTSTDTQYF.

This clonotype has only a few counts. The CDR3, as DNA: TGTGCCAGCACGCCTAGCGGGTACAATGAGCAGTTCTTC. Amino acid sequence: CASTPSGYNEQFF. J is TRBJ2-1 and V is TRBV6-5; 8 bases agree with TRBD2. Germline-derived CDR1 and CDR2 are MNHEY and SVGAGI. V dropped 7 bases and J dropped 4; count of bases not matched to a gene: 3. The CDR3 length is 13 residues.

The chain has TRBV12-3 or TRBV12-4 and TRBJ1-1, with D unclear. This CDR3 is built from 12 residues. V was pared by 3 bases and J by 8 bases, with 10 bases between. The DNA for the CDR3 is TGTGCCAGCAGTTTTTTCTCCACCGAAGCTTTCTTT. It codes for CASSFFSTEAFF.

This clonotype was detected a few times. This chain uses TRBV2 with TRBJ1-1, with D maybe TRBD1 (5 bases). Germline lookup yields CDR1 SNHLY and CDR2 FYNNEI. The CDR3 contains 16 residues. V was trimmed by 7 bases and J by 0 bases, leaving 18 bases between them. The CDR3 reads CASTEGLRGMNTEAFF. DNA for the CDR3: TGTGCCAGCACAGAGGGGCTTCGAGGGATGAACACTGAAGCTTTCTTT.

This clonotype was observed a handful of times. This chain links TRBV20-1 with TRBJ2-3, with 11 positions matching TRBD1. The CDR3 is 15 residues long. V trimming: 0 bases; J trimming: 5 bases; junction bases outside the gene matches: 4. Germline loops: CDR1 DFQATT, CDR2 SNEGSKA (reference sequence). As DNA, the CDR3 is TGCAGTGCTAGAGATCTGGGACAGGGGGGAGATACGCAGTATTTT. This gives the protein CSARDLGQGGDTQYF.

The chain links TRBV7-8 to TRBJ1-4; D might be TRBD1 (5 bases). Germline CDR1 SGHVS, CDR2 FQNEAQ. Trimming cost V 5 bases and J 7 bases, with 17 bases left between them. CDR3 length: 15 amino acids. CDR3 residues: CASSPRTILGEKLFF. As DNA, the CDR3 is TGTGCCAGCAGCCCCAGGACAATACTTGGTGAAAAACTGTTTTTT.

The rearrangement links TRBV9 to TRBJ2-1, with 7 bases fitting TRBD1. Unmatched junction bases numbered 7, after V lost 0 bases and J lost 7 bases. This CDR3 has 15 amino acids. The germline gives CDR1 SGDLS, CDR2 YYNGEE. This CDR3 reads CASSVDSTGRNEQFF. Written as DNA, the CDR3 is TGTGCCAGCAGCGTAGACTCGACAGGGAGAAATGAGCAGTTCTTC.

The chain uses TRBV7-2 and TRBJ2-7; D unresolved. The germline V gene encodes CDR1 SGHTA and CDR2 FQGNSA. The CDR3 has 14 amino acids. Deletions cut 1 base from V and 6 bases from J, with 13 bases between. The CDR3 nucleotides are TGTGCCAGCAGCTTAGTCCCGACCAGCCCCGAGCAGTACTTC. Residues: CASSLVPTSPEQYF.

This clonotype was seen a handful of times. The chain employs TRBV15 and TRBJ2-3, with 13 bases lining up with TRBD2. Germline V gene sequence: CDR1 LNHNV, CDR2 YYDKDF (reference sequence). With 4 bases clipped from V and 2 bases from J, the junction kept 12 bases outside the gene matches. The length of the CDR3 is 19 residues. CDR3 DNA sequence: TGTGCCACCAGCAACCGAGGACTAGCGGGAGAGCGAATCACAGATACGCAGTATTTT. Protein sequence: CATSNRGLAGERITDTQYF.

The chain carries TRBV10-3 and TRBJ2-7; D uncertain. The germline V and J ends were trimmed by 2 bases and 7 bases, with 12 bases remaining between them. The length of the CDR3 is 13 residues. Germline loops: CDR1 ENHRY, CDR2 SYGVKD. For the CDR3, the DNA is TGTGCCATCAGTGAGGCAGACTTTTCTGAGCAGTACTTC. Residues: CAISEADFSEQYF.

V and J are TRBV28 and TRBJ2-4, with D maybe TRBD1 (6 bases). V lost 5 bases to trimming and J lost 13 bases, with 21 bases between them. The CDR3 length is 14 residues. Per the germline V gene, CDR1 is MDHEN and CDR2 is SYDVKM. Here the CDR3 reads CASSKQGPPYKQYF. As DNA, the CDR3 is TGTGCCAGCAGTAAACAGGGACCCCCCTACAAGCAGTACTTC.

This clonotype was counted at least ten times. The chain carries TRBV5-1 and TRBJ2-1, with D tentatively TRBD1 (5 bases). The CDR3 has 13 amino acids. V was pared by 4 bases and J by 7 bases, with 12 bases between. Germline CDR1 reads SGHRS; CDR2 reads YFSETQ. This CDR3 is CASSGAGRNEQFF. The CDR3 bases are TGCGCCAGCAGCGGGGCAGGGCGTAATGAGCAGTTCTTC.

The CDR3 here is CASRGAGGIYEQYF. The CDR3 bases are TGTGCCAGCCGGGGGGCGGGAGGGATTTACGAGCAGTACTTC. The rearrangement uses TRBV21-1 and TRBJ2-7; the tabulated D call, TRBD2, remains unverified against the DNA. TRBV21-1 is designated a pseudogene. The CDR3 sequence is 14 residues long.